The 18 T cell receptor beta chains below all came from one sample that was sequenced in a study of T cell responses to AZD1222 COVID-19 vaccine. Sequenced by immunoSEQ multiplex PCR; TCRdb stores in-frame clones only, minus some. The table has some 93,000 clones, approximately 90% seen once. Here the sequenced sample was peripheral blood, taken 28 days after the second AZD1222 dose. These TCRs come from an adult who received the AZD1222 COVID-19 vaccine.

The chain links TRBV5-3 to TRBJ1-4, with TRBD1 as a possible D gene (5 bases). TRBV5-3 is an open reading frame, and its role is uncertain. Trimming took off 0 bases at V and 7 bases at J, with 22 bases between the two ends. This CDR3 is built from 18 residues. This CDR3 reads CARSLVNRTLRWSEKLFF. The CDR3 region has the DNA TGTGCCAGAAGCTTGGTTAATCGGACACTCCGTTGGAGTGAAAAACTGTTTTTT.

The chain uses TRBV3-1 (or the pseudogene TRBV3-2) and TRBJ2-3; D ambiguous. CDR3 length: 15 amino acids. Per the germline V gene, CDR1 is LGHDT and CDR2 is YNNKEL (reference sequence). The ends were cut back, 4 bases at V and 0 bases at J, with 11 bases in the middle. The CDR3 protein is CASSRVGRSTDTQYF. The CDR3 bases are TGTGCCAGCAGCCGGGTGGGCAGGAGCACAGATACGCAGTATTTT.

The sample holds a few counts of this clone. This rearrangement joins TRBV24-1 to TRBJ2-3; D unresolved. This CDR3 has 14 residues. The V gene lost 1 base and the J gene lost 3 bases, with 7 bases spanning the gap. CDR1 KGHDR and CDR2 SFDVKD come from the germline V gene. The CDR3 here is CATSDFIGTDTQYF. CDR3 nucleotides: TGTGCCACCAGTGATTTTATCGGTACAGATACGCAGTATTTT.

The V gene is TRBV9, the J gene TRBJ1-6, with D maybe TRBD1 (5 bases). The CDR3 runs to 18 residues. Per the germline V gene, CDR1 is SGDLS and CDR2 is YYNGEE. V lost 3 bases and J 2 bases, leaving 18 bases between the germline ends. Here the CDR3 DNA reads TGTGCCAGCAGCGGCGTAGGTGACAGTCGGCCCTATAATTCACCCCTCCACTTT. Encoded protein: CASSGVGDSRPYNSPLHF.

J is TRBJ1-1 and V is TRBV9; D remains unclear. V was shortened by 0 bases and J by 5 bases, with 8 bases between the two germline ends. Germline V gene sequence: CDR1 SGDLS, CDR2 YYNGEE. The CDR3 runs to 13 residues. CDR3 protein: CASSVGVGTEAFF. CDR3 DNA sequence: TGTGCCAGCAGCGTAGGGGTAGGAACTGAAGCTTTCTTT.

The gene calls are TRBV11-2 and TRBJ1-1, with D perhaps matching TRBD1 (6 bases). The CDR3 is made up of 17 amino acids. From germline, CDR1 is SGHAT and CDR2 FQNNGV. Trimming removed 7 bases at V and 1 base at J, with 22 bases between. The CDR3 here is CASNAPTGGAWNTEAFF. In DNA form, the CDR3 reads TGTGCCAGCAACGCGCCGACGGGGGGCGCGTGGAACACTGAAGCTTTCTTT.

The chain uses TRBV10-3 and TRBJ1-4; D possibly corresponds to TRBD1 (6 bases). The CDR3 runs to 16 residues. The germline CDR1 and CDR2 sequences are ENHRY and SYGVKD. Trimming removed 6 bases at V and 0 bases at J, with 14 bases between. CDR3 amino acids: CAISRGQPPTNEKLFF. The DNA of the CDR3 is TGTGCCATCAGCCGTGGACAGCCACCAACTAATGAAAAACTGTTTTTT.

For the CDR3, the DNA is TGTGCCAGCGGGACAGGGGACAATGAAAAACTGTTTTTT. It specifies CASGTGDNEKLFF. The V gene is TRBV2, the J gene TRBJ1-4; 10 bases are shared with TRBD1. This CDR3 has 13 residues. Looked up from germline, CDR1 is SNHLY and CDR2 is FYNNEI. Trimming took 8 bases from V and 5 from J; bases not matched to a gene: 2.

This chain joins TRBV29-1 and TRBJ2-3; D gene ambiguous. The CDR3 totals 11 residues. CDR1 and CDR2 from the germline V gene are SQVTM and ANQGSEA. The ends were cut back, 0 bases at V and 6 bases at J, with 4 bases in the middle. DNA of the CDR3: TGCAGCGTTGAAGAATGGGATACGCAGTATTTT. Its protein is CSVEEWDTQYF.

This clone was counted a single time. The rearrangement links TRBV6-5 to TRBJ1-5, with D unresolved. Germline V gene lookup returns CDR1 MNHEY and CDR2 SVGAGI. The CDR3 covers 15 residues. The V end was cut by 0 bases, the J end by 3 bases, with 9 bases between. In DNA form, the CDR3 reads TGTGCCAGCAGTTACTCTTGGAATACCAATCAGCCCCAGCATTTT. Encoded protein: CASSYSWNTNQPQHF.

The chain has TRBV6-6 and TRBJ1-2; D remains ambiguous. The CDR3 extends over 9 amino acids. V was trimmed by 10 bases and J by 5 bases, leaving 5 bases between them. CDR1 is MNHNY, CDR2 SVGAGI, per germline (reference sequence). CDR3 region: CAIGYGYTF. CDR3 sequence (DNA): TGTGCCATAGGGTATGGCTACACCTTC.

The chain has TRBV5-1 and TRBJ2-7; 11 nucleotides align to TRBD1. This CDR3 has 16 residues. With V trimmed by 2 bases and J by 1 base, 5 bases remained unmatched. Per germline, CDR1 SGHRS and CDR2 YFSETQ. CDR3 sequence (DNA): TGCGCCAGCAGCTTAGATTGGGACAGGGGGTCCTACGAGCAGTACTTC. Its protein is CASSLDWDRGSYEQYF.

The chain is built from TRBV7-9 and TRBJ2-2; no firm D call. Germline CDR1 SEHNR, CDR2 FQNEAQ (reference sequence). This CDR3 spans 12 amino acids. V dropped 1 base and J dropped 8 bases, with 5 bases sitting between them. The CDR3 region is CASSLELGELFF. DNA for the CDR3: TGTGCCAGCAGCTTAGAGTTGGGGGAGCTGTTTTTT.

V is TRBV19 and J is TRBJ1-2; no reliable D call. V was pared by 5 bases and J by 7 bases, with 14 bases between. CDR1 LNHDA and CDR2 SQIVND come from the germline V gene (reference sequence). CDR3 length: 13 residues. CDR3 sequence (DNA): TGTGCCAGTAGTGTCGACGACCAGGCTGGCTACACCTTC. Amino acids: CASSVDDQAGYTF. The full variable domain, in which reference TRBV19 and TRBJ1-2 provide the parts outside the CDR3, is DGGITQSPKYLFRKEGQNVTLSCEQNLNHDAMYWYRQDPGQGLRLIYYSQIVNDFQKGDIAEGYSVSREKKESFPLTVTSAQKNPTAFYLCASSVDDQAGYTFGSGTRLTVV.

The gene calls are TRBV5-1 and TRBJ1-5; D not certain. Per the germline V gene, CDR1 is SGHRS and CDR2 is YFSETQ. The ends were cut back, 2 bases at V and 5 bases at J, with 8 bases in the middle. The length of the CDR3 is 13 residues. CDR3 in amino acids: CASSFGSDQPQHF. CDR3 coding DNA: TGCGCCAGCAGCTTCGGCTCCGATCAGCCCCAGCATTTT.

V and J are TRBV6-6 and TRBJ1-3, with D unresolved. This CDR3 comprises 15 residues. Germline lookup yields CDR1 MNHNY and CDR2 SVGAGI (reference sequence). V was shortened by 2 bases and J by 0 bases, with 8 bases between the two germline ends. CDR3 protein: CASSYDTGSGNTIYF. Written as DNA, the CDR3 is TGTGCCAGCAGTTACGACACTGGCTCTGGAAACACCATATATTTT.

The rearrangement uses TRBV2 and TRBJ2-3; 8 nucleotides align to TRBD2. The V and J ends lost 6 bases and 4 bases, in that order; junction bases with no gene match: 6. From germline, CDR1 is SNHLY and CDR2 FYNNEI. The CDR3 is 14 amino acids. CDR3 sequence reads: CASRLRGVPDTQYF. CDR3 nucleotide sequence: TGTGCCAGCAGGTTGCGGGGGGTTCCAGATACGCAGTATTTT.

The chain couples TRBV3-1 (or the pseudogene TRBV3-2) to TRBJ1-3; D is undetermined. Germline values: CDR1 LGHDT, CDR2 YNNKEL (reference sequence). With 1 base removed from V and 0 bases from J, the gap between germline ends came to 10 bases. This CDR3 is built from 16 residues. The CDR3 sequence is CASSQAFGSSGNTIYF. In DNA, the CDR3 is TGTGCCAGCAGCCAAGCATTCGGGAGCTCTGGAAACACCATATATTTT.